The entry below gives a single TCR beta chain sequence along with its context. The sample comes from a study of blood T cell repertoires in COVID-19. Study information: From the United States, Italy and Spain came samples of acute and convalescent COVID-19.

Trimming took 1 base from V and 3 from J; bases not matched to a gene: 1. The CDR3 length is 16 residues. The germline V gene has CDR1 SGHNT and CDR2 YYREEE (reference sequence). In the source study's methods: How many nucleated cells were present was estimated from reference gene primer amplification. Data came from immunoSEQ multiplex PCR; TCRdb stores just in-frame clones and leaves some out. V, J and clone size are taken as reported in that table, and D and trimming were inferred from the DNA itself. The sample includes 250,000 to 350,000 clones, approximately 86% of them seen just once. Seattle cases were enrolled at active infection and followed longitudinally.

The clonotype was recovered from a woman between 70 and 85 years old with COVID-19, enrolled during active disease. Sequencing was performed on peripheral blood. The gene calls are TRBV5-4 and TRBJ2-6; 10 bases line up with TRBD2. The CDR3: CASSLLAGVGANVLTF. DNA for the CDR3: TGTGCCAGCAGCTTGCTAGCGGGGGTTGGGGCCAACGTCCTGACTTTC.